Presented here are 30 T cell receptor beta chains from one specimen sequenced in a study of cytomegalovirus exposure and HLA in healthy donors. Sequencing used immunoSEQ multiplex PCR; TCRdb keeps in-frame clones, though not all of them. The table records tens of thousands of clones, around 90% of them present only once. Sequenced: PBMCs. The source of these receptors is a young woman in good health and CMV-seropositive.

This clone was picked up one time. V and J are TRBV7-6 and TRBJ2-1; 7 bases map to TRBD1. The germline V gene encodes CDR1 SGHVS and CDR2 FNYEAQ. Trimming took 5 bases from V and 7 from J; bases not matched to a gene: 2. The CDR3 runs to 12 residues. CDR3 loop: CASSLTGNEQFF. The CDR3 DNA sequence: TGTGCCAGCAGCCTGACAGGGAATGAGCAGTTCTTC.

This sequence joins TRBV5-3 and TRBJ2-3, with 10 bases fitting TRBD1. TRBV5-3 is an open reading frame whose function is uncertain. This CDR3 contains 16 residues. After removal of 4 bases from V and 6 bases from J, the junction contained 11 bases not matched to a gene. CDR3 loop: CARSHTRGQGFDTQYF. The CDR3 nucleotides read TGTGCCAGAAGCCACACCAGGGGACAGGGGTTTGATACGCAGTATTTT.

The gene calls are TRBV6-5 and TRBJ2-7, with TRBD1 matching 11 bases. Germline lookup yields CDR1 MNHEY and CDR2 SVGAGI. Unmatched junction bases numbered 7, after V lost 6 bases and J lost 6 bases. This CDR3 region has 14 residues. The CDR3 sequence: CASSRDRGISEQYF. The CDR3 DNA reads TGTGCCAGCAGCCGGGACAGGGGGATTTCCGAGCAGTACTTC.

The chain recombines TRBV4-3 with TRBJ1-3, with TRBD1 as a possible D gene (6 bases). V was cut by 3 bases and J by 0 bases, with 12 bases left in between. The V gene's germline CDR1 is LGHNA and CDR2 YSLEER. This CDR3 comprises 16 residues. As DNA, the CDR3 is TGCGCCAGCAGCCACAACAGGGAGAGCTCTGGAAACACCATATATTTT. Protein: CASSHNRESSGNTIYF.

The V and J genes are TRBV10-1 and TRBJ2-2, with D possibly being TRBD1 (6 bases). The germline V and J ends were trimmed by 3 bases and 5 bases, with 10 bases remaining between them. The V gene's germline CDR1 is WNHNN and CDR2 SYGVQD (reference sequence). The CDR3 extends over 14 amino acids. The CDR3 DNA is TGCGCCAGCAGTGACCGGGACAAGACCGGGGAGCTGTTTTTT. This codes for CASSDRDKTGELFF.

The chain recombines TRBV30 with TRBJ1-2, with a possible D match to TRBD1 (6 bases). Trimming cost V 6 bases and J 8 bases, with 16 bases left between them. The germline V gene has CDR1 GTSNPN and CDR2 SVGIG (reference sequence). The CDR3 has 12 amino acids. CDR3 nucleotides: TGTGCCTGTATCCGGACAGTCTCAGGCTACACCTTC. As protein: CACIRTVSGYTF.

In this sample, this clone turned up once. V is TRBV6-4 and J is TRBJ2-1; TRBD2 agrees at 11 bases. The trim removed 6 bases at V and 2 bases at J, leaving 3 bases unmatched. There are 15 residues in the CDR3. Germline loops: CDR1 MRHNA, CDR2 SNTAGT. The DNA of the CDR3 is TGTGCCAGCAGCGTAGCGGGGGGGACCTACAATGAGCAGTTCTTC. This translates into CASSVAGGTYNEQFF.

The chain uses TRBV2 and TRBJ1-2; no definite D call. The CDR3 sequence is 16 residues long. Germline-derived CDR1 and CDR2 are SNHLY and FYNNEI. Trimming pared 3 bases from V and 5 bases from J, leaving 19 bases between. CDR3 region: CASSDTRRVQSYGYTF. The CDR3 coding sequence is TGTGCCAGCAGTGATACTCGCCGGGTCCAAAGTTATGGCTACACCTTC.

J is TRBJ2-2 and V is TRBV10-2; 9 positions agree with TRBD2. V lost 6 bases to trimming and J lost 5 bases; unmatched junction nucleotides: 4. The CDR3 extends over 14 amino acids. Germline V CDR1 and CDR2: WSHSY, SAAADI. In nucleotides, the CDR3 is TGCGCCAGCAGCCGGACTAGCGAGACCGGGGAGCTGTTTTTT. Protein product: CASSRTSETGELFF.

The V and J genes are TRBV7-6 and TRBJ2-2; tentatively, D is TRBD2 (7 bases). Trimming removed 2 bases from V and 0 bases from J, with 16 bases in between. This CDR3 is built from 18 residues. The germline gives CDR1 SGHVS, CDR2 FNYEAQ. The CDR3, as DNA: TGTGCCAGCAGCTTAAGGGGGGGGTCGGTCGCGAACACCGGGGAGCTGTTTTTT. Translating it yields CASSLRGGSVANTGELFF.

DNA of the CDR3: TGTGCCAGTACGGAGGGGGCAGCGGGCGAGCAGTACTTC. Protein: CASTEGAAGEQYF. The chain uses TRBV19 and TRBJ2-7; D is perhaps TRBD1 (7 bases). There are 13 residues in the CDR3. Looked up from germline, CDR1 is LNHDA and CDR2 is SQIVND (reference sequence). Trimming removed 7 bases at V and 6 bases at J, with 16 bases between.

This sequence joins TRBV30 and TRBJ2-7; unclear D gene. There are 15 residues in the CDR3. Trimming removed 0 bases from V and 0 bases from J, with 12 bases in between. CDR1 is GTSNPN and CDR2 is SVGIG in the germline V gene (reference sequence). CDR3 sequence reads: CAWSVRIAGSYEQYF. The CDR3 DNA reads as TGTGCCTGGAGTGTCAGGATCGCCGGCTCCTACGAGCAGTACTTC.

The V gene is TRBV7-3, the J gene TRBJ2-1; 10 bases are a match to TRBD2. The CDR3 has 13 residues. V was pared by 8 bases and J by 6 bases, with 4 bases of the junction left unmatched. CDR1 is SGHTA and CDR2 is FQGTGA in the germline V gene. The CDR3 here is CASSVAGGNEQFF. The CDR3 DNA follows: TGTGCCAGCTCGGTAGCGGGGGGCAATGAGCAGTTCTTC.

DNA for the CDR3: TGTGCCAGCAGCCAAGACCTAGCGGGGGGGCCGGAGACCCAGTACTTC. Encoded protein: CASSQDLAGGPETQYF. V gene TRBV7-9 combines with J gene TRBJ2-5; TRBD2 matches 12 bases. The CDR3 runs to 16 residues. Germline loops: CDR1 SEHNR, CDR2 FQNEAQ (reference sequence). Germline trimming cut 5 bases from V and 5 bases from J; bases unmatched to any gene: 9.

The table lists this clone with a few counts. The V and J genes are TRBV7-2 and TRBJ1-2, with 8 bases identical to TRBD1. Trimming at V came to 5 bases and at J to 2 bases, leaving 4 bases not matched to a gene. CDR1 is SGHTA and CDR2 is FQGNSA in the germline V gene. The CDR3 runs to 14 residues. The CDR3 protein is CASSRDRLNYGYTF. CDR3 nucleotides: TGTGCCAGCAGCCGGGACAGGCTGAACTATGGCTACACCTTC.

The chain combines TRBV7-3 with TRBJ2-1; unclear D gene. This CDR3 is 14 amino acids long. CDR1 SGHTA and CDR2 FQGTGA come from the germline V gene. Deletions cut 5 bases from V and 5 bases from J, with 13 bases between. This chain's CDR3 is CASSLPSSHNEQFF. As DNA, the CDR3 is TGTGCCAGCAGCCTCCCCTCGAGCCACAATGAGCAGTTCTTC.

The genes are TRBV19 and TRBJ1-5; D gene ambiguous. Between the trimmed V and J ends, which lost 8 bases and 0 bases, there was a span of 5 bases. There are 12 residues in the CDR3. Germline loops: CDR1 LNHDA, CDR2 SQIVND (reference sequence). The CDR3 DNA sequence: TGTGCCAGTTCTTATAGCAATCAGCCCCAGCATTTT. It encodes CASSYSNQPQHF.

CDR3 nucleotides: TGTGCCAGCAGCCGACAGGGTGAGGCTTTCTTT. This gives the protein CASSRQGEAFF. This rearrangement joins TRBV6-1 to TRBJ1-1, with 7 bases lining up with TRBD1. With 6 bases clipped from V and 11 bases from J, the junction kept 6 bases outside the gene matches. Germline assignment: CDR1 MNHNS and CDR2 SASEGT. The length of the CDR3 is 11 residues.

As regards this clone: At the DNA level, this CDR3 is encoded by other sequences in the same sample as well. The genes are TRBV30 and TRBJ1-1, with 8 nucleotides matching TRBD1. Germline trimming cut 3 bases from V and 1 base from J; bases unmatched to any gene: 1. The CDR3 contains 13 residues. Germline V gene sequence: CDR1 GTSNPN, CDR2 SVGIG (reference sequence). The CDR3 reads CAWSGQGNTEAFF. CDR3 sequence (DNA): TGTGCCTGGAGCGGACAGGGGAACACTGAAGCTTTCTTT. Complete variable domain (other parts from reference TRBV30 and TRBJ1-1): SQTIHQWPATLVQPVGSPLSLECTVEGTSNPNLYWYRQAAGRGLQLLFYSVGIGQISSEVPQNLSASRPQDRQFILSSKKLLLSDSGFYLCAWSGQGNTEAFFGQGTRLTVV.

This chain links TRBV2 with TRBJ2-1, with D unresolved. The V and J ends lost 4 bases and 10 bases respectively, with 8 bases between them. Germline values: CDR1 SNHLY, CDR2 FYNNEI. This CDR3 spans 11 amino acids. The CDR3 DNA reads as TGTGCCAGCAGTGCCCCTCCGGAGCAGTTCTTC. Protein sequence: CASSAPPEQFF.

This clone has only one observation. The chain links TRBV9 to TRBJ1-6; D ambiguous. In germline, CDR1 is SGDLS, CDR2 YYNGEE. This CDR3 region has 14 residues. V dropped 3 bases and J dropped 10 bases, with 14 bases sitting between them. In DNA, the CDR3 is TGTGCCAGCAGCGCCCGGGAGTTAGCGTCACCCCTCCACTTT. Translated, it gives CASSARELASPLHF. The full variable domain, in which reference TRBV9 and TRBJ1-6 provide the parts outside the CDR3, is DSGVTQTPKHLITATGQRVTLRCSPRSGDLSVYWYQQSLDQGLQFLIQYYNGEERAKGNILERFSAQQFPDLHSELNLSSLELGDSALYFCASSARELASPLHFGNGTRLTVT.

CDR3 bases: TGTGCCTGGTCTTGGGGGGTGGGCCAAGAGACCCAGTACTTC. Translating it yields CAWSWGVGQETQYF. The J gene is TRBJ2-5, the V gene TRBV30; maybe TRBD2 (6 bases). V was cut by 5 bases and J by 1 base, with 14 bases left in between. The CDR3 contains 14 residues. CDR1 is GTSNPN and CDR2 is SVGIG in the germline V gene (reference sequence).

The genes are TRBV28 and TRBJ2-6; D may be TRBD1 (6 bases). Trimming took 4 bases from V and 4 from J, leaving 17 bases between them. Per germline, CDR1 MDHEN and CDR2 SYDVKM. The CDR3 has 17 residues. Here the CDR3 reads CASSSMVTGSGANVLTF. In DNA form, the CDR3 reads TGTGCCAGCAGTTCCATGGTGACAGGTTCGGGGGCCAACGTCCTGACTTTC.

The V gene is TRBV18, the J gene TRBJ1-4; the D is unclear. Between the trimmed V and J ends, which lost 4 bases and 0 bases, there was a span of 21 bases. Germline lookup yields CDR1 KGHSH and CDR2 LQKENI. The CDR3 is 19 amino acids. The CDR3 sequence is CASSRPTKGRGATNEKLFF. In nucleotides, the CDR3 is TGTGCCAGCTCACGCCCTACCAAAGGGCGCGGGGCAACTAATGAAAAACTGTTTTTT. Drawing the rest from reference TRBV18 and TRBJ1-4, the complete variable domain is NAGVMQNPRHLVRRRGQEARLRCSPMKGHSHVYWYRQLPEEGLKFMVYLQKENIIDESGMPKERFSAEFPKEGPSILRIQQVVRGDSAAYFCASSRPTKGRGATNEKLFFGSGTQLSVL.

The CDR3 protein is CASSASQVSGDRNNQPQHF. The CDR3 nucleotides read TGCGCCAGCAGTGCCAGCCAGGTGTCGGGAGACAGAAACAATCAGCCCCAGCATTTT. The rearrangement links TRBV10-2 to TRBJ1-5, with a tentative D call TRBD1 (5 bases). CDR3 length: 19 residues. V lost 4 bases and J 3 bases, leaving 25 bases between the germline ends. Germline CDR1 WSHSY, CDR2 SAAADI.

The chain links TRBV10-3 to TRBJ1-1, with 10 nucleotides matching TRBD1. The CDR3 spans 15 residues. Trimming at V came to 6 bases and at J to 3 bases, leaving 7 bases not matched to a gene. Germline V gene sequence: CDR1 ENHRY, CDR2 SYGVKD. The CDR3 loop is CAISPGTGVYTEAFF. The CDR3 DNA follows: TGTGCCATCAGCCCCGGGACAGGGGTTTACACTGAAGCTTTCTTT.

There are a few counts of this clone. The chain couples TRBV9 to TRBJ1-1; TRBD1 aligns across 9 bases. J gave up 2 bases and V 4 bases, and 6 bases lay outside the gene matches. Germline values: CDR1 SGDLS, CDR2 YYNGEE. The CDR3 length is 15 residues. In DNA, the CDR3 is TGTGCCAGCAGCCTAATGGGACAGGGAAACACTGAAGCTTTCTTT. Amino acid sequence: CASSLMGQGNTEAFF.

The V call is TRBV9, the J call TRBJ2-1, with 8 bases that match TRBD2. The germline V gene encodes CDR1 SGDLS and CDR2 YYNGEE. CDR3 length equals 16 residues. V dropped 0 bases and J dropped 9; count of bases not matched to a gene: 11. The CDR3 is CASSVASTSGASEQFF. In DNA, the CDR3 is TGTGCCAGCAGCGTAGCGTCTACTAGCGGTGCATCTGAGCAGTTCTTC.

This clone is a singleton in its sample. This chain links TRBV18 with TRBJ2-3; 10 nucleotides align to TRBD2. CDR3 length equals 15 residues. Germline V gene data show CDR1 as KGHSH and CDR2 as LQKENI. With V trimmed by 5 bases and J by 7 bases, 9 bases remained unmatched. Here the CDR3 DNA reads TGTGCCAGCTCAGCGGGACTAGCGTTATTGTATACGCAGTATTTT. Amino acid sequence: CASSAGLALLYTQYF.

The V and J genes are TRBV30 and TRBJ2-5; D is unresolved. The ends were cut back, 5 bases at V and 4 bases at J, with 8 bases in the middle. Germline loops: CDR1 GTSNPN, CDR2 SVGIG (reference sequence). The length of the CDR3 is 11 residues. CDR3 bases: TGTGCCTGGCGAAGAGGAGAGACCCAGTACTTC. The encoded protein is CAWRRGETQYF.